The next 32 T cell receptor beta chains were all read from a single sample in a study of beta chain features in type 1 diabetes. Notes on the study in general: Moderately but significantly shorter TCRB CDR3s were found in Type 1 diabetes patients in all four CD4+ subsets.

Expressed TCRB transcripts were sequenced because the entire RNA isolate underwent reverse transcription. Clones were read by immunoSEQ multiplex PCR, and TCRdb kept only the in-frame ones, dropping some. The top ten clones hold around 0.12% of a sample with around 650,000 clones, under 15% of them seen once. The antigens of these receptors remain unknown. Sequencing was carried out using naive CD4+ T cells from blood. The receptors come from a man under 40 with type 1 diabetes.

The chain joins TRBV9 to TRBJ1-1; 9 nucleotides line up with TRBD1. CDR3 size: 18 residues. Germline V gives CDR1 SGDLS, CDR2 YYNGEE. Trimming took 4 bases from V and 4 from J; bases not matched to a gene: 17. The CDR3 DNA reads as TGTGCCAGCAGCTTCTGGACAGGGGTGGTTTCGGGGAGCACTGAAGCTTTCTTT. Protein product: CASSFWTGVVSGSTEAFF.

This clone appeared a few times. This chain connects TRBV2 to TRBJ1-4, with unresolved D. V was shortened by 2 bases and J by 3 bases, with 7 bases between the two germline ends. Germline V lookup: CDR1 SNHLY, CDR2 FYNNEI. The CDR3 sequence is 14 residues long. The DNA for the CDR3 is TGTGCCAGCAGTGAATTTGGGCCTAATGAAAAACTGTTTTTT. Amino acids: CASSEFGPNEKLFF.

The V and J genes are TRBV19 and TRBJ1-5; 11 nucleotides align to TRBD1. Looked up from germline, CDR1 is LNHDA and CDR2 is SQIVND (reference sequence). This CDR3 has 15 amino acids. The V segment lost 5 bases and the J segment 5 bases; nucleotides outside the gene matches: 5. The CDR3 DNA reads TGTGCCAGTAGTCTACGGACAGGGGGCGATCAGCCCCAGCATTTT. Encoded protein: CASSLRTGGDQPQHF.

This clone came up a few times. The genes are TRBV28 and TRBJ2-7; D could derive from TRBD1 or TRBD2 (6 bases each). Germline values: CDR1 MDHEN, CDR2 SYDVKM. Deletions cut 6 bases from V and 1 base from J, with 16 bases between. CDR3 size: 15 residues. CDR3 in amino acids: CASRSPSGASYEQYF. The CDR3 nucleotides are TGTGCCAGCAGATCCCCCTCGGGGGCTTCCTACGAGCAGTACTTC.

This clone has only a few counts. V gene TRBV30 combines with J gene TRBJ2-7, with 8 bases identical to TRBD1. Germline loops: CDR1 GTSNPN, CDR2 SVGIG (reference sequence). The CDR3 is 14 residues long. Losses at the gene ends were 2 bases for V and 4 bases for J; bases not matched to a gene: 7. The CDR3 spells CAWSPGGVRYEQYF. DNA of the CDR3: TGTGCCTGGAGTCCAGGGGGCGTTAGATACGAGCAGTACTTC.

The chain is built from TRBV4-3 and TRBJ1-1; TRBD1 is a possible D gene (5 bases). V lost 1 base and J 4 bases, leaving 10 bases between the germline ends. Germline values: CDR1 LGHNA, CDR2 YSLEER. The CDR3 extends over 14 amino acids. CDR3 DNA: TGCGCCAGCAGCCAAGGAGGACATCTCACTGAAGCTTTCTTT. Translation: CASSQGGHLTEAFF.

In this sample, this clone turned up a few times. The rearrangement links TRBV5-1 to TRBJ2-4; D possibly uses TRBD1 or TRBD2 (5 bases each). The germline V gene has CDR1 SGHRS and CDR2 YFSETQ. Between the trimmed V and J ends, which lost 8 bases and 7 bases, there was a span of 13 bases. The CDR3 is 12 amino acids. DNA for the CDR3: TGCGCCAGTCAGGGTTCGGGGAACATTCAGTACTTC. This codes for CASQGSGNIQYF.

The chain employs TRBV2 and TRBJ2-7, with a weak D call TRBD1 (5 bases). The germline V and J ends were trimmed by 6 bases and 3 bases, with 24 bases remaining between them. This CDR3 is 17 amino acids long. Germline assignment: CDR1 SNHLY and CDR2 FYNNEI. The CDR3 here is CASSPRSSQGLYYEQYF. For the CDR3, the DNA is TGTGCCAGCAGCCCCCGCAGTTCGCAGGGCTTATACTACGAGCAGTACTTC.

The gene calls are TRBV7-2 and TRBJ2-5, with 9 bases matching TRBD1. The germline CDR1 and CDR2 sequences are SGHTA and FQGNSA. The CDR3 has 15 amino acids. V lost 5 bases, J lost 5 bases, and 9 bases stayed unmatched. CDR3 in amino acids: CASSPPGQGGETQYF. The DNA for the CDR3 is TGTGCCAGCAGCCCTCCGGGACAGGGCGGGGAGACCCAGTACTTC.

The chain combines TRBV10-3 with TRBJ1-4; no firm D call. The germline CDR1 and CDR2 sequences are ENHRY and SYGVKD. The CDR3 loop spans 15 amino acids. The V gene lost 2 bases and the J gene lost 0 bases, with 7 bases spanning the gap. The CDR3 here is CAISEHSSTNEKLFF. CDR3 nucleotide sequence: TGTGCCATCAGTGAGCACAGCTCAACTAATGAAAAACTGTTTTTT.

With regard to this clone: This CDR3 is also generated by other DNA sequences in the sample. The chain uses TRBV10-3 and TRBJ1-1, with unresolved D. CDR3 length: 13 residues. Germline CDR1 and CDR2: ENHRY and SYGVKD. Trimming took 0 bases from V and 5 from J, leaving 7 bases between them. CDR3: CAISESRATEAFF. The CDR3 DNA is TGTGCCATCAGTGAGTCGAGGGCAACTGAAGCTTTCTTT.

The rearrangement uses TRBV4-3 and TRBJ1-5, with TRBD1 matching 9 bases. V lost 0 bases and J lost 2; bases outside the gene matches: 5. The CDR3 extends over 17 amino acids. Germline CDR1 LGHNA, CDR2 YSLEER. The CDR3, as DNA: TGCGCCAGCAGCCAAGATCTTTGGGACAGGGGCAATCAGCCCCAGCATTTT. It encodes CASSQDLWDRGNQPQHF.

The chain combines TRBV28 with TRBJ1-6; possibly TRBD1 for D (6 bases). CDR1 and CDR2 from the germline V gene are MDHEN and SYDVKM. V was shortened by 6 bases and J by 9 bases, with 24 bases between the two germline ends. The CDR3 totals 17 residues. The CDR3 spells CASSPPRGPRSGSPLHF. CDR3 in DNA: TGTGCCAGCAGCCCGCCCAGGGGCCCCCGATCGGGTTCACCCCTCCACTTT. The entire variable domain, with the rest obtained from reference TRBV28 and TRBJ1-6, is as follows: DVKVTQSSRYLVKRTGEKVFLECVQDMDHENMFWYRQDPGLGLRLIYFSYDVKMKEKGDIPEGYSVSREKKERFSLILESASTNQTSMYLCASSPPRGPRSGSPLHFGNGTRLTVT.

The genes are TRBV6-5 and TRBJ2-7, with 9 bases lining up with TRBD1. CDR3 length: 16 amino acids. Germline CDR1 and CDR2: MNHEY and SVGAGI. V was pared by 0 bases and J by 2 bases, with 5 bases of the junction left unmatched. CDR3 in amino acids: CASSYSRGQGAYEQYF. Written as DNA, the CDR3 is TGTGCCAGCAGTTACTCGAGGGGACAGGGCGCCTACGAGCAGTACTTC.

The rearrangement uses TRBV10-3 and TRBJ2-7, with 7 bases aligning to TRBD1. The CDR3 totals 12 residues. CDR1 is ENHRY, CDR2 SYGVKD, per germline. V gave up 10 bases and J gave up 5 bases; unmatched junction bases: 8. Here the CDR3 DNA reads TGTGCCACCGGGACAGCGGCCGACGAGCAGTACTTC. As protein: CATGTAADEQYF.

There are a few counts of this clone. The V call is TRBV4-3, the J call TRBJ1-2; TRBD1 matches 10 bases. The CDR3 covers 15 residues. After removal of 3 bases from V and 2 bases from J, the junction contained 3 bases not matched to a gene. Germline-derived CDR1 and CDR2 are LGHNA and YSLEER. CDR3 in DNA: TGCGCCAGCAGCCAGGACAGGGGGTCCAACTATGGCTACACCTTC. It yields the protein CASSQDRGSNYGYTF.

The chain combines TRBV12-5 with TRBJ2-3; tentatively, D is TRBD2 (6 bases). The CDR3 consists of 13 residues. With 4 bases removed from V and 4 bases from J, the gap between germline ends came to 9 bases. From germline, CDR1 is LGHNT and CDR2 FRNRAP. The DNA for the CDR3 is TGTGCTAGTGGTTCGGGACTTTCAGATACGCAGTATTTT. Residues: CASGSGLSDTQYF.

This clone came up a few times. The chain is built from TRBV30 and TRBJ1-3; tentative D call: TRBD1 (5 bases). V lost 5 bases, J lost 1 base, and 12 bases lay in between. There are 14 residues in the CDR3. Germline V CDR1 and CDR2: GTSNPN, SVGIG (reference sequence). Here the CDR3 DNA reads TGTGCCTGGGACGGTGGGGCATCTGGAAACACCATATATTTT. Residues: CAWDGGASGNTIYF.

The chain employs TRBV2 and TRBJ1-2, with no clear D. V lost 4 bases and J lost 5, with 8 bases in between. The germline gives CDR1 SNHLY, CDR2 FYNNEI. The CDR3 is made up of 12 amino acids. The CDR3, as DNA: TGTGCCAGCAGTGTTCGGGAATATGGCTACACCTTC. Translating gives CASSVREYGYTF.

A remark on this clone: Other DNA sequences in the same sample also yield this CDR3. This chain uses TRBV6-5 with TRBJ1-4; possibly TRBD1 for D (5 bases). The CDR3 covers 16 residues. The germline gives CDR1 MNHEY, CDR2 SVGAGI. V was trimmed by 0 bases and J by 3 bases, leaving 11 bases between them. The CDR3 DNA reads as TGTGCCAGCAGTTACTCGGGGGGTAGAGCTAATGAAAAACTGTTTTTT. Translation gives CASSYSGGRANEKLFF.

This clone was counted only a few times. The chain links TRBV19 to TRBJ2-5; TRBD2 is a possible D gene (6 bases). CDR1 is LNHDA, CDR2 SQIVND, per germline (reference sequence). Trimming removed 9 bases from V and 1 base from J, with 9 bases in between. The CDR3 is 12 residues long. CDR3: CASAGIQETQYF. CDR3 coding DNA: TGTGCCAGCGCGGGGATCCAAGAGACCCAGTACTTC. The full variable domain, with the rest looked up from reference TRBV19 and TRBJ2-5, is DGGITQSPKYLFRKEGQNVTLSCEQNLNHDAMYWYRQDPGQGLRLIYYSQIVNDFQKGDIAEGYSVSREKKESFPLTVTSAQKNPTAFYLCASAGIQETQYFGPGTRLLVL.

This clone has only a few counts. The J gene is TRBJ2-3, the V gene TRBV7-2, with 11 bases matching TRBD1. This CDR3 is 15 amino acids long. After removal of 4 bases from V and 6 bases from J, the junction contained 6 bases not matched to a gene. The V gene's germline CDR1 is SGHTA and CDR2 FQGNSA. Here the CDR3 reads CASSSRTGGRDTQYF. CDR3 DNA sequence: TGTGCCAGCAGCTCTAGGACAGGGGGCAGGGATACGCAGTATTTT.

The CDR3 sequence: CASSTGTVAYEQYF. Here the CDR3 DNA reads TGTGCCAGCAGTACCGGGACTGTTGCCTACGAGCAGTACTTC. The V and J genes are TRBV6-5 and TRBJ2-7; D is perhaps TRBD2 (6 bases). CDR1 and CDR2 (germline): MNHEY, SVGAGI. Trimming stripped 5 bases from V and 2 bases from J, with 13 bases between. This CDR3 region has 14 residues.

This clone was seen a few times. V is TRBV29-1 and J is TRBJ2-1; TRBD2 might be the D (6 bases). The CDR3 contains 15 residues. The V end was cut by 4 bases, the J end by 6 bases, with 19 bases between. The V gene's germline CDR1 is SQVTM and CDR2 ANQGSEA. The CDR3 coding sequence is TGCAGCGTTGGTCCCCTAGCGTCACCTTTCAATGAGCAGTTCTTC. This sequence encodes CSVGPLASPFNEQFF.

This clone was counted between two and nine times. The chain carries TRBV7-6 and TRBJ2-1; D uncertain. The CDR3 contains 13 residues. Trimming stripped 5 bases from V and 6 bases from J, with 11 bases between. Germline CDR1 is SGHVS and CDR2 is FNYEAQ. The CDR3 sequence: CASSRDLTNEQFF. CDR3 in DNA: TGTGCCAGCAGCCGAGATTTAACCAATGAGCAGTTCTTC.

This clone was counted only a few times. The V call is TRBV5-6, the J call TRBJ2-1, with D unclear. Germline-derived CDR1 and CDR2 are SGHDT and YYEEEE. V lost 1 base, J lost 0 bases, and 8 bases lay in between. This CDR3 region has 15 residues. The chain's CDR3 is CASSLIQSSYNEQFF. The DNA for the CDR3 is TGTGCCAGCAGCTTGATCCAGAGCTCCTACAATGAGCAGTTCTTC.

J is TRBJ1-4 and V is TRBV9; D gene ambiguous. Trimming removed 4 bases from V and 5 bases from J, with 15 bases in between. The length of the CDR3 is 15 residues. The germline CDR1 and CDR2 sequences are SGDLS and YYNGEE. CDR3 amino acids: CASSPSPLWNEKLFF. CDR3 nucleotide sequence: TGTGCCAGCAGCCCAAGTCCCTTGTGGAATGAAAAACTGTTTTTT.

CDR3 loop: CASGLVKAGELFF. CDR3 bases: TGTGCCAGCGGACTAGTTAAGGCCGGGGAGCTGTTTTTT. The chain links TRBV19 to TRBJ2-2, with 7 bases lining up with TRBD2. V trimming: 9 bases; J trimming: 6 bases; junction bases outside the gene matches: 7. The CDR3 is 13 residues long. Germline CDR1 is LNHDA and CDR2 is SQIVND (reference sequence). Full variable domain (rest looked up from reference TRBV19 and TRBJ2-2): DGGITQSPKYLFRKEGQNVTLSCEQNLNHDAMYWYRQDPGQGLRLIYYSQIVNDFQKGDIAEGYSVSREKKESFPLTVTSAQKNPTAFYLCASGLVKAGELFFGEGSRLTVL.

This clone has just a few counts. The V and J genes are TRBV29-1 and TRBJ2-2; 10 nucleotides match TRBD1. The CDR3 is made up of 13 amino acids. Germline values: CDR1 SQVTM, CDR2 ANQGSEA. V gave up 7 bases and J gave up 7 bases; unmatched junction bases: 6. The CDR3 is CSAVGQGDGELFF. CDR3 in DNA: TGCAGCGCTGTCGGACAGGGGGACGGGGAGCTGTTTTTT.

The CDR3 sequence is CASSSTVQGGTEAFF. CDR3 DNA sequence: TGTGCCAGCAGTTCAACCGTACAGGGGGGCACTGAAGCTTTCTTT. The rearrangement uses TRBV6-5 and TRBJ1-1, with 8 bases lining up with TRBD1. This CDR3 spans 15 amino acids. Germline CDR1 and CDR2: MNHEY and SVGAGI. V was clipped by 4 bases and J by 4 bases; unmatched bases: 8.

CDR3 sequence reads: CASSRSWGSTTSTDTQYF. CDR3 in DNA: TGTGCCAGCAGCCGTTCATGGGGGTCAACAACTAGCACAGATACGCAGTATTTT. The V gene is TRBV11-3, the J gene TRBJ2-3, with D perhaps being TRBD1 or TRBD2 (5 bases each). The germline CDR1 and CDR2 sequences are SGHNT and YENEEA. The V end lost 5 bases, the J end lost 0 bases, and 21 bases lay between the germline ends. The length of the CDR3 is 18 residues.

The CDR3 sequence: CASSLVPTAESNTQYF. The CDR3 region has the DNA TGTGCCAGCAGCTTAGTTCCGACGGCAGAATCTAATACGCAGTATTTT. The gene calls are TRBV7-2 and TRBJ2-3; D gene uncertain. The ends were cut back, 1 base at V and 7 bases at J, with 18 bases in the middle. Germline V CDR1 and CDR2: SGHTA, FQGNSA. CDR3 length equals 16 residues. Drawing the rest from reference TRBV7-2 and TRBJ2-3, the complete variable domain is GAGVSQSPSNKVTEKGKDVELRCDPISGHTALYWYRQSLGQGLEFLIYFQGNSAPDKSGLPSDRFSAERTGGSVSTLTIQRTQQEDSAVYLCASSLVPTAESNTQYFGPGTRLTVL.